This T cell receptor beta chain appears in the sequencing data of a study of shared clonotypes between healthy human individuals. Produced via immunoSEQ multiplex PCR; TCRdb's table is partial and in-frame only. The sample records about 2 million clones, about 95% being singletons. The CDR3 is 12 residues long. In germline, CDR1 is SGHNT, CDR2 YYREEE (reference sequence). Trimming removed 6 bases at V and 7 bases at J, with 14 bases between. Naive CD8 cells, CD45RO-negative and positively selected for CCR7, excluded terminally differentiated effector memory CD45RA+ cells. Material for sequencing was naive CD8+ T cells sorted from blood. This chain connects TRBV5-4 to TRBJ2-7, with D possibly being TRBD1 (5 bases). The TCR sequence derives from a man younger than 30 in good health. CDR3 bases: TGTGCCAGCACTGACAGCCCCGGGGAGCAGTACTTC. Residues: CASTDSPGEQYF.